Below are 4 T cell receptor beta chains sequenced from a single sample in a study of beta chain features in type 1 diabetes listed by TCRdb under 2018. Libraries were built with the immunoSEQ multiplex PCR assay. The High Capacity cDNA Reverse Transcription Kit was used to reverse transcribe all of the isolated RNA, meaning that expressed TCRB transcripts were what got sequenced. Drawn from immuneACCESS, this table holds only the in-frame rearrangements with V and J called that TCRdb kept. Clones are partly lost; checked studies trace under half to an unresolved V gene and leave the rest unexplained. Across this sample there are 330,000 or so clones, with 14% seen only once. The ten largest clones add up to approximately 7% of the sample. Sequencing was performed on central memory CD4+ T cells from blood. Receptors were obtained from a man aged 25 to 40 in good health.

V gene TRBV25-1 combines with J gene TRBJ1-2; the match to TRBD1 covers 7 bases. With 4 bases clipped from V and 2 bases from J, the junction kept 1 base outside the gene matches. This CDR3 is 13 amino acids long. CDR1 MGHDK and CDR2 SYGVNS come from the germline V gene. The CDR3 DNA reads TGTGCCAGCAGTGCGACAGGGAACTATGGCTACACCTTC. Translation gives CASSATGNYGYTF.

This clone showed up just a few times. The chain employs TRBV11-3 and TRBJ2-3; TRBD2 aligns across 13 bases. Germline lookup yields CDR1 SGHNT and CDR2 YENEEA. With 3 bases clipped from V and 6 bases from J, the junction kept 6 bases outside the gene matches. The length of the CDR3 is 16 residues. CDR3 in amino acids: CASSFGLAGDSDTQYF. CDR3 nucleotides: TGTGCCAGCAGCTTCGGACTAGCGGGGGATTCGGATACGCAGTATTTT. Filled out from reference TRBV11-3 and TRBJ2-3, the complete variable domain reads EAGVVQSPRYKIIEKKQPVAFWCNPISGHNTLYWYLQNLGQGPELLIRYENEEAVDDSQLPKDRFSAERLKGVDSTLKIQPAELGDSAVYLCASSFGLAGDSDTQYFGPGTRLTVL.

The table lists this clone with a few counts. The junction departs from the called germline gene at one end, perhaps through a read error. The chain carries TRBV10-2 and TRBJ1-5; D may be TRBD1 (6 bases). From germline, CDR1 is WSHSY and CDR2 SAAADI. The CDR3 extends over 15 amino acids. The CDR3 loop is CAISRDKYSNQPQHF. The CDR3 DNA reads as TGTGCCATCAGTCGGGACAAATATAGCAATCAGCCCCAGCATTTT.

J is TRBJ2-7 and V is TRBV5-1, with 9 nucleotides matching TRBD1. J was trimmed by 6 bases and V by 4 bases; bases with no gene match: 5. Germline CDR1 SGHRS, CDR2 YFSETQ. The CDR3 runs 13 residues. CDR3 amino acids: CASSPGTGREQYF. The DNA for the CDR3 is TGCGCCAGCAGCCCTGGGACAGGGCGCGAGCAGTACTTC.